These 7 T cell receptor beta chains were sequenced from one sample in a study of T cells in Graves' hyperthyroidism and ophthalmopathy. Amplified TCR beta CDR3 regions derived from RNA transcripts. The primer set for the first-round RT-PCR of the TCR CDR3 was HTBI. TCRdb processed the multiplex PCR reads anew with MiXCR; each CDR3 protein has one entry. Seen here are 200,000 to 250,000 distinct CDR3 sequences, around 24% observed once, and the top ten hold 35%. The sequencing sample was made of blood. Receptors were obtained from a woman aged 40 to 50 with Graves' ophthalmopathy.

This clonotype was recorded a few times. The chain joins TRBV20-1 to TRBJ2-2, with unresolved D. This CDR3 spans 12 amino acids. Germline values: CDR1 DFQATT, CDR2 SNEGSKA (reference sequence). V dropped 4 bases and J dropped 1 base, with 4 bases sitting between them. CDR3 sequence: CSAIGNTGELFF. Here the CDR3 DNA reads TGCAGTGCTATCGGGAACACCGGGGAGCTGTTTTTT.

The chain carries TRBV19 and TRBJ1-1; a possible D gene is TRBD1 (5 bases). Germline lookup yields CDR1 LNHDA and CDR2 SQIVND (reference sequence). V lost 6 bases and J 8 bases, leaving 13 bases between the germline ends. The CDR3 totals 12 residues. CDR3 in amino acids: CASSSSGGEAFF. The CDR3 coding sequence is TGTGCCAGTAGCTCCTCCGGGGGGGAAGCTTTCTTT.

In this sample, this clonotype turned up many times. CDR3 nucleotide sequence: TGCAGTGCACAACTCTACGAGCAGTACTTC. Its protein is CSAQLYEQYF. The rearrangement joins TRBV20-1 to TRBJ2-7; D gene uncertain. CDR1 is DFQATT and CDR2 is SNEGSKA in the germline V gene (reference sequence). This CDR3 contains 10 residues. V lost 6 bases and J 3 bases, leaving 6 bases between the germline ends.

This clonotype came up many times. CDR3 DNA: TGCGCCAGCAGCTTGACTGGGGCCACCTACAATGAGCAGTTCTTC. It is translated as CASSLTGATYNEQFF. This rearrangement joins TRBV5-1 to TRBJ2-1; tentative D call: TRBD1 (5 bases). CDR1 is SGHRS, CDR2 YFSETQ, per germline. V dropped 1 base and J dropped 2 bases, with 10 bases sitting between them. The CDR3 is 15 amino acids.

This clonotype was recorded at least ten times. The chain uses TRBV14 and TRBJ1-6, with a possible D match to TRBD1 (5 bases). Germline V CDR1 and CDR2: SGHDN, FVKESK. Trimming took off 0 bases at V and 9 bases at J, with 21 bases between the two ends. This CDR3 contains 18 residues. CDR3: CASSQDDRRWQGGSPLHF. Here the CDR3 DNA reads TGTGCCAGCAGCCAAGACGATCGTCGGTGGCAGGGAGGTTCACCCCTCCACTTT. The full variable domain, its missing parts supplied by reference TRBV14 and TRBJ1-6, is EAGVTQFPSHSVIEKGQTVTLRCDPISGHDNLYWYRRVMGKEIKFLLHFVKESKQDESGMPNNRFLAERTGGTYSTLKVQPAELEDSGVYFCASSQDDRRWQGGSPLHFGNGTRLTVT.

This clonotype was counted many times. The chain uses TRBV12-3 or TRBV12-4 and TRBJ1-2; D is perhaps TRBD1 (6 bases). V gave up 3 bases and J gave up 2 bases, with 10 bases separating them. This CDR3 is 14 amino acids long. The CDR3 sequence: CASSLFQGNYGYTF. The CDR3 DNA reads as TGTGCCAGCAGTTTGTTCCAGGGGAACTATGGCTACACCTTC.

This clonotype was picked up many times. The chain joins TRBV28 to TRBJ2-3; weak D call: TRBD2 (5 bases). CDR3 length: 15 amino acids. CDR1 is MDHEN, CDR2 SYDVKM, per germline. With 3 bases removed from V and 0 bases from J, the gap between germline ends came to 10 bases. DNA for the CDR3: TGTGCCAGCAGTTTTGGACTTGGTAGCACAGATACGCAGTATTTT. Encoded protein: CASSFGLGSTDTQYF.